Reported below is one T cell receptor beta chain. Its antigen is currently unknown. The CDR3 covers 17 residues. Germline lookup yields CDR1 LGHNA and CDR2 YNFKEQ. The V and J ends lost 1 base and 5 bases respectively, with 18 bases between them. The data belong to a study of cytomegalovirus exposure and HLA in healthy donors. Study findings and constraints: The number of N-insertions in an Asian-associated ancestry cluster was reportedly below the 666-donor mean in a later analysis. Follow-up analysis later connected one missense variant in DCLRE1C with trimming of TCR beta V- and J-genes.

The donors, nominally healthy at sampling, likely had unrecorded immune exposures. PCR involved 60 Vbeta and 13 Jbeta primers. Profiled with immunoSEQ multiplex PCR; TCRdb holds only in-frame clones, not every one. The sample has over 150,000 clones; just under 80% are singletons. The receptor comes from a woman aged 45-60 years in good health and CMV-seronegative. The source material was PBMCs. J is TRBJ2-1 and V is TRBV4-2; D is perhaps TRBD2 (6 bases). CDR3 amino acids: CASSQATGGNRDNEQFF. In DNA, the CDR3 is TGTGCCAGCAGCCAAGCGACTGGAGGGAATCGGGACAATGAGCAGTTCTTC.